These 32 T cell receptor beta chains came from one sample sequenced in a study of radiotherapy plus CTLA-4 blockade in lung cancer listed by TCRdb under 2018. The library was generated by the immunoSEQ multiplex PCR assay. TCRdb stores this immuneACCESS table with in-frame sequences only. Part of the clones is absent; in the studies checked, under half of the shortfall reflects unresolved V genes, and no reason is known for the rest. The sample table contains approximately 77,000 clones; only one count was recorded for under 85% of them. Clones ranked in the top ten supply roughly 0.87% of the sample. The sample was peripheral blood, taken from a patient treated with radiotherapy plus ipilimumab. The receptors originated from a human donor with non-small cell lung cancer who had stable disease on radiotherapy plus ipilimumab.

The table lists this clone with a count of one. This CDR3 is also generated by other DNA sequences in the sample. This chain joins TRBV2 and TRBJ1-5, with D perhaps TRBD1 (5 bases). CDR1 SNHLY and CDR2 FYNNEI come from the germline V gene. The V end was cut by 3 bases, the J end by 7 bases, with 13 bases between. The CDR3 runs 14 residues. Written as DNA, the CDR3 is TGTGCCAGCAGTGAGGGGCAGGGTAACCAGCCCCAGCATTTT. It is translated as CASSEGQGNQPQHF.

This chain links TRBV28 with TRBJ1-6; perhaps TRBD1 as D (6 bases). The CDR3 has 14 amino acids. V lost 4 bases and J lost 9, with 13 bases in between. The germline gives CDR1 MDHEN, CDR2 SYDVKM. For the CDR3, the DNA is TGTGCCAGCAGTTCCAGGGGCGCGGGTTCACCCCTCCACTTT. Protein sequence: CASSSRGAGSPLHF. Variable domain in full (rest from reference TRBV28 and TRBJ1-6): DVKVTQSSRYLVKRTGEKVFLECVQDMDHENMFWYRQDPGLGLRLIYFSYDVKMKEKGDIPEGYSVSREKKERFSLILESASTNQTSMYLCASSSRGAGSPLHFGNGTRLTVT.

This clone was detected only once. V and J are TRBV28 and TRBJ2-7, with unresolved D. This CDR3 has 12 residues. Trimming left V 8 bases short and J 5 bases short, with 13 bases between. CDR1 is MDHEN and CDR2 is SYDVKM in the germline V gene. Here the CDR3 reads CASGVLRDEQYF. CDR3 nucleotide sequence: TGTGCCAGCGGGGTCTTAAGGGACGAGCAGTACTTC.

This clone was seen a few times. The V and J genes are TRBV7-6 and TRBJ2-1, with 11 nucleotides matching TRBD2. There are 13 residues in the CDR3. Germline V lookup: CDR1 SGHVS, CDR2 FNYEAQ. The V segment lost 4 bases and the J segment 8 bases; nucleotides outside the gene matches: 1. CDR3 protein: CASSYSGGDEQFF. The CDR3, as DNA: TGTGCCAGCAGCTATAGCGGGGGGGATGAGCAGTTCTTC. Full variable domain (rest looked up from reference TRBV7-6 and TRBJ2-1): GAGVSQSPRYKVTKRGQDVALRCDPISGHVSLYWYRQALGQGPEFLTYFNYEAQQDKSGLPNDRFSAERPEGSISTLTIQRTEQRDSAMYRCASSYSGGDEQFFGPGTRLTVL.

This chain joins TRBV19 and TRBJ2-2; possible D gene TRBD1, 6 bases. Trimming stripped 7 bases from V and 6 bases from J, with 9 bases between. Germline lookup yields CDR1 LNHDA and CDR2 SQIVND (reference sequence). There are 12 residues in the CDR3. CDR3 residues: CASNRASGELFF. The CDR3 DNA sequence: TGTGCCAGTAACAGGGCATCCGGGGAGCTGTTTTTT.

V usage is TRBV7-9 and J usage is TRBJ2-2; 7 bases are a match to TRBD2. The CDR3 length is 14 residues. The V and J ends lost 6 bases and 4 bases, in that order; junction bases with no gene match: 5. CDR1 and CDR2 from the germline V gene are SEHNR and FQNEAQ (reference sequence). CDR3 nucleotides: TGTGCCAGCAGTACACTAGCGACCACCGGGGAGCTGTTTTTT. It codes for CASSTLATTGELFF. Full variable domain (outside the CDR3, taken from reference TRBV7-9 and TRBJ2-2): DTGVSQNPRHKITKRGQNVTFRCDPISEHNRLYWYRQTLGQGPEFLTYFQNEAQLEKSRLLSDRFSAERPKGSFSTLEIQRTEQGDSAMYLCASSTLATTGELFFGEGSRLTVL.

The chain uses TRBV21-1 and TRBJ2-1; TRBD2, as called in the table, went unchecked against the DNA. TRBV21-1 is given as a pseudogene. This CDR3 comprises 16 residues. The CDR3 nucleotides read TGTGCCAGCAGCAGGTTAGGACTGACTGCCTACAATGAGCAGTTCTTC. Amino acid sequence: CASSRLGLTAYNEQFF.

The chain recombines TRBV28 with TRBJ1-5; 9 bases line up with TRBD1. This CDR3 is built from 16 residues. The germline CDR1 and CDR2 sequences are MDHEN and SYDVKM. J was trimmed by 6 bases and V by 7 bases; bases with no gene match: 13. The CDR3 DNA reads as TGTGCCAGCATTGCCCCCACAGGGGGCCTTAGTCAGCCCCAGCATTTT. Translation: CASIAPTGGLSQPQHF. Full variable domain (missing parts from reference TRBV28 and TRBJ1-5): DVKVTQSSRYLVKRTGEKVFLECVQDMDHENMFWYRQDPGLGLRLIYFSYDVKMKEKGDIPEGYSVSREKKERFSLILESASTNQTSMYLCASIAPTGGLSQPQHFGDGTRLSIL.

This clone occurred once. The rearrangement uses TRBV6-4 and TRBJ1-2, with D maybe TRBD1 (5 bases). Germline V gene sequence: CDR1 MRHNA, CDR2 SNTAGT. Trimming removed 6 bases at V and 3 bases at J, with 14 bases between. This CDR3 contains 14 residues. The CDR3 reads CASSRDPLDYGYTF. In nucleotides, the CDR3 is TGTGCCAGCAGCCGGGACCCACTGGACTATGGCTACACCTTC.

This clone was observed a few times. The gene calls are TRBV28 and TRBJ2-1; D is undetermined. Germline V gene data show CDR1 as MDHEN and CDR2 as SYDVKM. V was pared by 7 bases and J by 5 bases, with 12 bases between. The CDR3 contains 13 residues. The CDR3 region is CASITPYDNEQFF. In nucleotides, the CDR3 is TGTGCCAGCATTACTCCATATGACAATGAGCAGTTCTTC.

The V gene is TRBV7-2, the J gene TRBJ2-5; D is undetermined. Germline lookup yields CDR1 SGHTA and CDR2 FQGNSA. The CDR3 runs to 16 residues. V lost 1 base, J lost 2 bases, and 14 bases lay in between. DNA of the CDR3: TGTGCCAGCAGCTTAGATGGGCGTCGCCGACAAGAGACCCAGTACTTC. Residues: CASSLDGRRRQETQYF.

The rearrangement joins TRBV10-3 to TRBJ2-7, with 8 bases matching TRBD1. V lost 0 bases to trimming and J lost 7 bases; unmatched junction nucleotides: 8. This CDR3 spans 15 amino acids. The germline CDR1 and CDR2 sequences are ENHRY and SYGVKD. DNA for the CDR3: TGTGCCATCAGTGAGTCGAGCCAGGGGGCGGGGGAGCAGTACTTC. This translates into CAISESSQGAGEQYF.

The chain joins TRBV4-1 to TRBJ2-5; 7 bases align to TRBD1. Looked up from germline, CDR1 is MGHRA and CDR2 is YSYEKL. This CDR3 has 15 amino acids. The V segment lost 3 bases and the J segment 4 bases; nucleotides outside the gene matches: 8. The CDR3 DNA reads TGCGCCAGCAGCCAGCCCGACAGGGTAGGAGAGACCCAGTACTTC. Protein product: CASSQPDRVGETQYF.

This chain joins TRBV28 and TRBJ2-4; 8 bases line up with TRBD2. The V segment lost 6 bases and the J segment 5 bases; nucleotides outside the gene matches: 9. The germline V gene encodes CDR1 MDHEN and CDR2 SYDVKM. The CDR3 is 15 amino acids. The CDR3 DNA sequence: TGTGCCAGCAGGGTTTTAAGCGGGGGTCAAAACATTCAGTACTTC. Translating it yields CASRVLSGGQNIQYF.

The gene calls are TRBV29-1 and TRBJ2-7, with D possibly matching TRBD1 (5 bases). CDR1 and CDR2 from the germline V gene are SQVTM and ANQGSEA. V was shortened by 3 bases and J by 4 bases, with 10 bases between the two germline ends. The CDR3 spans 12 residues. The CDR3 nucleotides read TGCAGCGTTGACGCAGGGCGATACGAGCAGTACTTC. It specifies CSVDAGRYEQYF.

The V call is TRBV6-5, the J call TRBJ1-6, with a tentative D call TRBD1 (5 bases). There are 12 residues in the CDR3. Deletions cut 2 bases from V and 10 bases from J, with 6 bases between. The germline CDR1 and CDR2 sequences are MNHEY and SVGAGI. The CDR3 DNA sequence: TGTGCCAGCAGTTACGGGGCCTCACCCCTCCACTTT. It translates to CASSYGASPLHF.

The chain employs TRBV5-1 and TRBJ2-5; no definite D call. Germline lookup yields CDR1 SGHRS and CDR2 YFSETQ. This CDR3 spans 13 amino acids. V was shortened by 1 base and J by 5 bases, with 9 bases between the two germline ends. CDR3 protein: CASSLKRTETQYF. The CDR3 nucleotides are TGCGCCAGCAGCTTGAAGAGGACGGAGACCCAGTACTTC.

V usage is TRBV27 and J usage is TRBJ1-2, with D possibly TRBD1 on 6 matching bases. This CDR3 is built from 14 residues. Between the trimmed V and J ends, which lost 4 bases and 7 bases, there was a span of 16 bases. CDR1 MNHEY and CDR2 SMNVEV come from the germline V gene (reference sequence). Written as DNA, the CDR3 is TGTGCCAGCAGTTCTTGGGGGGGGGCTGCTGGCTACACCTTC. Amino acid sequence: CASSSWGGAAGYTF.

This clone was counted once. The junction departs from germline at one end; a sequencing error may be responsible. V gene TRBV10-3 combines with J gene TRBJ2-7, with 14 bases identical to TRBD2. Germline CDR1 is ENHRY and CDR2 is SYGVKD. This CDR3 contains 14 residues. CDR3 DNA sequence: TGTGCCATCATGGGAACGGGACTAGCGGGGGAAATCCTATTC. Protein: CAIMGTGLAGEILF.

The CDR3 nucleotides read TGCGCCAGCAGTGGCAGGGAAACTGGAAACACCATATATTTT. It is translated as CASSGRETGNTIYF. The chain carries TRBV10-1 and TRBJ1-3; D possibly corresponds to TRBD1 (5 bases). V was clipped by 4 bases and J by 2 bases, with 9 bases between them. Germline V gene lookup returns CDR1 WNHNN and CDR2 SYGVQD (reference sequence). The CDR3 runs to 14 residues.

CDR3 bases: TGTGCCAGCAGCCAAGGTTCGGGAGGAGGGTACAATGAGCAGTTCTTC. Translated, it gives CASSQGSGGGYNEQFF. This chain joins TRBV14 and TRBJ2-1; 7 bases map to TRBD2. The CDR3 is made up of 16 amino acids. The germline gives CDR1 SGHDN, CDR2 FVKESK. V was pared by 1 base and J by 4 bases, with 7 bases of the junction left unmatched.

The rearrangement uses TRBV19 and TRBJ2-5, with TRBD1 matching 7 bases. Germline V gene data show CDR1 as LNHDA and CDR2 as SQIVND (reference sequence). This CDR3 region has 13 residues. The V gene end was trimmed by 3 bases and the J gene end by 6 bases; junction bases not matched to a gene: 4. The CDR3 DNA sequence: TGTGCCAGTAGTATTTGGGACAGTAAGACCCAGTACTTC. As protein: CASSIWDSKTQYF.

Details on this clone: A junction boundary mismatches the germline segment, possibly from a read error. The chain carries TRBV10-2 and TRBJ1-1, with unresolved D. CDR1 and CDR2 from the germline V gene are WSHSY and SAAADI. The CDR3 extends over 12 amino acids. This chain's CDR3 is CASRGMNTEAFF. The CDR3 region has the DNA TGCGCCAGCAGGGGGATGAATACTGAAGCTTTCTTT.

The chain joins TRBV5-1 to TRBJ2-1; 7 bases agree with TRBD2. Germline V gene sequence: CDR1 SGHRS, CDR2 YFSETQ. Trimming removed 0 bases from V and 11 bases from J; junction bases left unmatched: 8. The CDR3 loop spans 14 amino acids. The CDR3: CASSLAGERGKQFF. The CDR3 DNA follows: TGCGCCAGCAGCTTGGCCGGCGAGCGGGGAAAGCAGTTCTTC.

In the case of this clone: The same CDR3 is also encoded by other DNA sequences in this sample. The chain joins TRBV19 to TRBJ2-7, with 7 bases that match TRBD1. This CDR3 has 16 residues. From germline, CDR1 is LNHDA and CDR2 SQIVND (reference sequence). J lost 5 bases, V lost 5 bases, and 15 bases had no gene match. This chain's CDR3 is CASSLRWRQGINEQYF. For the CDR3, the DNA is TGTGCCAGTAGTCTCCGCTGGAGACAGGGTATCAACGAGCAGTACTTC.

The genes are TRBV7-9 and TRBJ1-5; D is uncertain. Germline loops: CDR1 SEHNR, CDR2 FQNEAQ (reference sequence). V was shortened by 5 bases and J by 7 bases, with 9 bases between the two germline ends. This CDR3 spans 12 amino acids. The CDR3 reads CASSTDSQPQHF. CDR3 in DNA: TGTGCCAGCAGCACCGATAGCCAGCCCCAGCATTTT.

The gene calls are TRBV7-2 and TRBJ1-5, with 8 bases matching TRBD1. CDR1 is SGHTA and CDR2 is FQGNSA in the germline V gene. J gave up 7 bases and V 5 bases, and 10 bases lay outside the gene matches. This CDR3 is 15 amino acids long. CDR3 protein: CASSEWTGMGQPQHF. As DNA, the CDR3 is TGTGCCAGCAGCGAATGGACAGGGATGGGGCAGCCCCAGCATTTT.

J is TRBJ1-6 and V is TRBV9, with TRBD1 identical over 9 bases. This CDR3 region has 18 residues. V lost 0 bases and J lost 0; bases outside the gene matches: 4. Per germline, CDR1 SGDLS and CDR2 YYNGEE. CDR3 sequence: CASSVGTGVGSYNSPLHF. The CDR3 DNA sequence: TGTGCCAGCAGCGTAGGGACAGGGGTCGGCTCCTATAATTCACCCCTCCACTTT.

The chain is built from TRBV2 and TRBJ2-7, with D tentatively TRBD1 (6 bases). The CDR3 totals 14 residues. Trimming pared 6 bases from V and 0 bases from J, leaving 12 bases between. In germline, CDR1 is SNHLY, CDR2 FYNNEI. The CDR3 coding sequence is TGTGCCAGCAGCCTTAGGGGGACCTCCTACGAGCAGTACTTC. This translates into CASSLRGTSYEQYF.

This chain connects TRBV7-2 to TRBJ2-5; possible D gene TRBD1, 5 bases. Trimming took off 3 bases at V and 4 bases at J, with 12 bases between the two ends. The germline V gene has CDR1 SGHTA and CDR2 FQGNSA. The CDR3 sequence is 14 residues long. In nucleotides, the CDR3 is TGTGCCAGCAGCTTCGTCCAGGGTGGAGAGACCCAGTACTTC. This translates into CASSFVQGGETQYF.

The V and J genes are TRBV19 and TRBJ2-7; 7 nucleotides line up with TRBD2. The junction had 8 bases not matched to a gene; V was cut back by 3 bases and J by 6 bases. Germline V gene lookup returns CDR1 LNHDA and CDR2 SQIVND (reference sequence). This CDR3 has 14 residues. CDR3 loop: CASSIKAGASEQYF. The CDR3 bases are TGTGCCAGTAGTATTAAGGCGGGAGCCTCCGAGCAGTACTTC.

V usage is TRBV2 and J usage is TRBJ1-5; 8 positions agree with TRBD1. V lost 2 bases to trimming and J lost 1 base; unmatched junction nucleotides: 13. Germline V gives CDR1 SNHLY, CDR2 FYNNEI. The CDR3 runs to 19 residues. The CDR3 loop is CASSERAGGAEMSNQPQHF. CDR3 nucleotides: TGTGCCAGCAGTGAAAGGGCAGGGGGCGCCGAAATGAGCAATCAGCCCCAGCATTTT. Full variable domain (rest looked up from reference TRBV2 and TRBJ1-5): EPEVTQTPSHQVTQMGQEVILRCVPISNHLYFYWYRQILGQKVEFLVSFYNNEISEKSEIFDDQFSVERPDGSNFTLKIRSTKLEDSAMYFCASSERAGGAEMSNQPQHFGDGTRLSIL.